Given below is one TCR beta chain in context. This clone was recorded only once. No antigen is known for it. No base qualities exist here, and no much larger clone lies one base off it. This sample stems from a study of blood T cell repertoires in COVID-19 (TCRdb year 2020). With regard to the full study: Samples covering the acute and convalescent phases of COVID-19 were provided by collaborators in the United States, Italy and Spain. HLA class I and class II types, where available, came from metadata supplied by the sample provider rather than from assay-based typing. Subjects who had been exposed to COVID-19, were actively infected with it, or had recovered from it provided the deeply sampled blood TCRbeta repertoires that made up the dataset. The prospective study material was composed of cDNA or gDNA derived from T cells, B-cell-depleted T cells, or PBMCs. A de-identified subject ID, COVID-19 status, age in years and sex were almost always included in the sample metadata. A freely available public database, intended as a resource for researchers studying the immune response to SARS-CoV-2, is where the repertoires were released. Samples came from the ongoing ImmuneRACE study (first 160 participants) plus 1,254 subjects from 6 global collaborators. On the study overall, not on this receptor specifically: The amount of clinical and demographic metadata varied by source and participant and was provided uncurated.

Collaborating institutions collected whole blood in K2EDTA tubes following their own protocols. Collaborator samples were shipped for TCRbeta analysis as frozen whole blood, isolated PBMCs, or DNA extracted from either sample type. From the cysteine up to the phenylalanine, the CDR3 has a length of 13 residues. The retained sequence is limited to the CDR3, 39 bases, with the frame set at the first base. Reading the germline V gene gives CDR1 KGHDR and CDR2 SFDVKD. V is reduced by 3 bases and J by 5 bases, leaving a spacing of 7 bases between them. The immunoSEQ Assay, a bias-controlled multiplex PCR, was used to amplify TCRbeta CDR3 regions from genomic DNA. In the original analysis: The number of nucleated cells in each sample was estimated from the amplification of reference gene primers within the assay. To quantify the absolute abundance of each unique TCRbeta CDR3 rearrangement, sequence reads were collapsed and filtered. For each sample, productive Simpson clonality was calculated by taking the square root of Simpson's diversity index across productive rearrangements. TCRdb holds this immuneACCESS table with in-frame rearrangements only. Some clones are missing; in checked studies, unresolved V genes explain under half, and the rest has no known cause. The V and J calls and the clone size are those of that table, but D and trimming were determined from the DNA. The sample data list approximately 40,000 clones, and roughly 85% of these were observed just once. About an eighth of the sample goes to the ten largest clones.

The sample taken for sequencing was peripheral blood. This receptor was identified in a human donor in a cohort sampled during active COVID-19. The chain is assembled from TRBV24-1 and TRBJ2-1; no D gene can be assigned with confidence. The CDR3 here reads CATSDPIHNEQFF. The sequenced DNA is TGTGCCACCAGTGATCCTATTCACAATGAGCAGTTCTTC.